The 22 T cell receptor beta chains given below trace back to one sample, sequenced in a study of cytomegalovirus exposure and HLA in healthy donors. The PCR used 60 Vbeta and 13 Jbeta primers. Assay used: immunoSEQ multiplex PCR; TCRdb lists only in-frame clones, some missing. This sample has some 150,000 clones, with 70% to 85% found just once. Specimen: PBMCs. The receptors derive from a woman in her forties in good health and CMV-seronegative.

As DNA, the CDR3 is TGCGCCAGCAGCCAAGATTCCGGGTTTGTCGCTGAAGCTTTCTTT. Translating it yields CASSQDSGFVAEAFF. The rearrangement links TRBV4-3 to TRBJ1-1, with D unresolved. The CDR3 has 15 residues. Germline lookup yields CDR1 LGHNA and CDR2 YSLEER. V was pared by 0 bases and J by 6 bases, with 14 bases between.

As DNA, the CDR3 is TGTGCCAGCAGCTTGTTTCAGAGGAATGAAAAACTGTTTTTT. Protein: CASSLFQRNEKLFF. The rearrangement links TRBV11-2 to TRBJ1-4; no reliable D call. The CDR3 loop spans 14 amino acids. The V gene's germline CDR1 is SGHAT and CDR2 FQNNGV. Trimming pared 3 bases from V and 5 bases from J, leaving 10 bases between.

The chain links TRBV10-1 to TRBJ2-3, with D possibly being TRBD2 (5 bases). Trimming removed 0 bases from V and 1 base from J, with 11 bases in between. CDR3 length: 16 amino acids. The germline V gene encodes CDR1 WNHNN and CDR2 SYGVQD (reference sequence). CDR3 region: CASSESMGSGTDTQYF. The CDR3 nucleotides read TGCGCCAGCAGTGAGTCGATGGGTAGCGGCACAGATACGCAGTATTTT.

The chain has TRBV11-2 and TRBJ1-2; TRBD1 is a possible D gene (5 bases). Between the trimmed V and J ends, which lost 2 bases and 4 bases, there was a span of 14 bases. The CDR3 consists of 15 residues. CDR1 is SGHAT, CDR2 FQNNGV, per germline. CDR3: CASSLNRQPLYGYTF. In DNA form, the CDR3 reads TGTGCCAGCAGCTTAAACAGGCAGCCGCTCTATGGCTACACCTTC. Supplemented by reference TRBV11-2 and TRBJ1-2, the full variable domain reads EAGVAQSPRYKIIEKRQSVAFWCNPISGHATLYWYQQILGQGPKLLIQFQNNGVVDDSQLPKDRFSAERLKGVDSTLKIQPAKLEDSAVYLCASSLNRQPLYGYTFGSGTRLTVV.

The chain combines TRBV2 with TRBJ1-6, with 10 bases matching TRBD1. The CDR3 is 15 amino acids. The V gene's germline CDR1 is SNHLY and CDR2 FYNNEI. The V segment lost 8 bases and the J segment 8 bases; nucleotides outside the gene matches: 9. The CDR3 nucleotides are TGTGCCAGCTCCAATTCGGGACAGGGGTATTCACCCCTCCACTTT. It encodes CASSNSGQGYSPLHF. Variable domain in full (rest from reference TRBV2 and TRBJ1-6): EPEVTQTPSHQVTQMGQEVILRCVPISNHLYFYWYRQILGQKVEFLVSFYNNEISEKSEIFDDQFSVERPDGSNFTLKIRSTKLEDSAMYFCASSNSGQGYSPLHFGNGTRLTVT.

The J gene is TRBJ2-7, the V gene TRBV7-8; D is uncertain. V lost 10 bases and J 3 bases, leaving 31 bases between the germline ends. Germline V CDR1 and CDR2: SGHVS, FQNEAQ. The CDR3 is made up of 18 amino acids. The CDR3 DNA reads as TGTGCCACCCTCAGAGGCCAAACAAAAGAAGTCGCCGTCTACGAGCAGTACTTC. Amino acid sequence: CATLRGQTKEVAVYEQYF.

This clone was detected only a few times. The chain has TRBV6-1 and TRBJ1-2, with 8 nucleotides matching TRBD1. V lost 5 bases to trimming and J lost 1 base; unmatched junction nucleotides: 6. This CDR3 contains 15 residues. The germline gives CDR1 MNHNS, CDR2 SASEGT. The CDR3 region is CASSIRQGINYGYTF. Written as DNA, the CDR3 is TGTGCCAGCAGTATCCGACAGGGGATTAACTATGGCTACACCTTC.

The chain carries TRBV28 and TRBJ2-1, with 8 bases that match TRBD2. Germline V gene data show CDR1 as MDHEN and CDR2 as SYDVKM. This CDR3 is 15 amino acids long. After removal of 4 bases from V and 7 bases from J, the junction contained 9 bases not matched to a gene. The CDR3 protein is CASSSPDGRVNEQFF. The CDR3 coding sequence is TGTGCCAGCAGTTCACCTGACGGGAGGGTTAATGAGCAGTTCTTC.

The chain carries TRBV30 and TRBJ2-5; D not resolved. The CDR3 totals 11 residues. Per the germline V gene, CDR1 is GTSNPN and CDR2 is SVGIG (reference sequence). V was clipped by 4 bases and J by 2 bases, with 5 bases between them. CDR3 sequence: CAWTQQETQYF. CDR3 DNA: TGTGCCTGGACCCAACAAGAGACCCAGTACTTC.

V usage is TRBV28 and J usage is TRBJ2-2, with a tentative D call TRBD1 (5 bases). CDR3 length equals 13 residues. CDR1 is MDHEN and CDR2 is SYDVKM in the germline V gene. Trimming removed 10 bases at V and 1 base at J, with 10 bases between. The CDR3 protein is CATRRGNTGELFF. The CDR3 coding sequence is TGTGCCACCCGAAGGGGGAACACCGGGGAGCTGTTTTTT.

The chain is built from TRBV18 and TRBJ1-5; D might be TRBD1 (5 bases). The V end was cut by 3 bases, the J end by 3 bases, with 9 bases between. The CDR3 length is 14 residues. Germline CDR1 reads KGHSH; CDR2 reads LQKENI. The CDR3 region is CASSPTALNQPQHF. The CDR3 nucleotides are TGTGCCAGCTCACCGACAGCTCTCAATCAGCCCCAGCATTTT.

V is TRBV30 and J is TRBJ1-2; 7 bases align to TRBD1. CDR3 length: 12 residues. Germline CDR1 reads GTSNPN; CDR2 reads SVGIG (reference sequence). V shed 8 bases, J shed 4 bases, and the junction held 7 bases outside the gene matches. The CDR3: CARRDSTYGYTF. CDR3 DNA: TGTGCCCGCCGGGACAGCACCTATGGCTACACCTTC.

In DNA form, the CDR3 reads TGCGCCAGCAGCGAGGGGACAGGGATAGGGACCCAGTACTTC. Its translation: CASSEGTGIGTQYF. The V call is TRBV5-1, the J call TRBJ2-5, with TRBD1 identical over 9 bases. Germline V gives CDR1 SGHRS, CDR2 YFSETQ. This CDR3 is 14 amino acids long. J gave up 7 bases and V 4 bases, and 8 bases lay outside the gene matches.

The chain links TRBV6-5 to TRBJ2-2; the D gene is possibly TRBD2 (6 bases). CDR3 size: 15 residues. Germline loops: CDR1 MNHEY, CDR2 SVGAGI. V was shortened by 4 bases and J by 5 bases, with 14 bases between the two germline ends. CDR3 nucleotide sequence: TGTGCCAGCAGTTTTGGGACTCCCTGGACCGGGGAGCTGTTTTTT. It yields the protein CASSFGTPWTGELFF.

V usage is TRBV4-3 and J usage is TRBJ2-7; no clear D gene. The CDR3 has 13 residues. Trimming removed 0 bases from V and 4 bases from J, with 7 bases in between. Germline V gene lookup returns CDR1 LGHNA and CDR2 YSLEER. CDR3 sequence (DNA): TGCGCCAGCAGCCAAGATCAGGAATACGAGCAGTACTTC. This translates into CASSQDQEYEQYF.

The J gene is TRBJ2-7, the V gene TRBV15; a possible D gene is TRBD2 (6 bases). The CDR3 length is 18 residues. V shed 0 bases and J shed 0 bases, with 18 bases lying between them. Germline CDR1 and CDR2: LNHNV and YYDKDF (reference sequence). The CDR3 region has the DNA TGTGCCACCAGCAGAGATAAGGGACTCGCCTCTAGCTCCTACGAGCAGTACTTC. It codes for CATSRDKGLASSSYEQYF.

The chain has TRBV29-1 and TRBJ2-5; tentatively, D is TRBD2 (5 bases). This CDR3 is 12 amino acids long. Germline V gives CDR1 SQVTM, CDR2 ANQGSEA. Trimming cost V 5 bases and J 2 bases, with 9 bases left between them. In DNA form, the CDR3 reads TGCAGCGTTCTAACGGGACAAGAGACCCAGTACTTC. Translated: CSVLTGQETQYF.

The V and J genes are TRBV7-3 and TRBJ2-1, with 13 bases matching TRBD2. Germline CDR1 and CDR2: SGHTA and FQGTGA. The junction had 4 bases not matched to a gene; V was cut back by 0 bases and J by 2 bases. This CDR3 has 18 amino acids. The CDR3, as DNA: TGTGCCAGCAGCTTAACGATGGGACTAGCGGGACCCTACAATGAGCAGTTCTTC. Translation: CASSLTMGLAGPYNEQFF.

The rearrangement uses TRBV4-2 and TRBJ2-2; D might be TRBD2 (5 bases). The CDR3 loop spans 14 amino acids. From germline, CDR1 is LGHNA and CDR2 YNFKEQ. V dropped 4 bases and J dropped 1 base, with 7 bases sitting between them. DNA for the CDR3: TGTGCCAGCAGCCCACGGGGGAACACCGGGGAGCTGTTTTTT. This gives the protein CASSPRGNTGELFF.

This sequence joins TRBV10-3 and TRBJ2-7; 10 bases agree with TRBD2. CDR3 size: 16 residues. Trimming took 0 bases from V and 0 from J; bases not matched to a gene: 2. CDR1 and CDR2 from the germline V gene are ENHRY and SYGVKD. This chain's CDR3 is CAISESSSGSSYEQYF. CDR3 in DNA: TGTGCCATCAGTGAGTCGTCTAGCGGGAGCTCCTACGAGCAGTACTTC.

The DNA for the CDR3 is TGTGCCAGCAGTCCCCAAACCAGGGCTAATGAAAAACTGTTTTTT. Protein: CASSPQTRANEKLFF. The chain employs TRBV6-5 and TRBJ1-4, with D perhaps TRBD1 (5 bases). This CDR3 has 15 residues. Trimming shortened V by 5 bases and J by 3 bases, and 13 bases separated the two germline ends. CDR1 is MNHEY, CDR2 SVGAGI, per germline.

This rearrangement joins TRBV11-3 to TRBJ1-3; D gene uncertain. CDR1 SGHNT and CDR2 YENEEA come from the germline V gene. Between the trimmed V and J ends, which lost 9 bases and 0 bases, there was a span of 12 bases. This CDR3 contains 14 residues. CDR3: CASQRAFSGNTIYF. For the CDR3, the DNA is TGTGCCAGTCAGAGGGCCTTCTCTGGAAACACCATATATTTT. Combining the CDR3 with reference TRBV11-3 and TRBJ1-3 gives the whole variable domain EAGVVQSPRYKIIEKKQPVAFWCNPISGHNTLYWYLQNLGQGPELLIRYENEEAVDDSQLPKDRFSAERLKGVDSTLKIQPAELGDSAVYLCASQRAFSGNTIYFGEGSWLTVV.